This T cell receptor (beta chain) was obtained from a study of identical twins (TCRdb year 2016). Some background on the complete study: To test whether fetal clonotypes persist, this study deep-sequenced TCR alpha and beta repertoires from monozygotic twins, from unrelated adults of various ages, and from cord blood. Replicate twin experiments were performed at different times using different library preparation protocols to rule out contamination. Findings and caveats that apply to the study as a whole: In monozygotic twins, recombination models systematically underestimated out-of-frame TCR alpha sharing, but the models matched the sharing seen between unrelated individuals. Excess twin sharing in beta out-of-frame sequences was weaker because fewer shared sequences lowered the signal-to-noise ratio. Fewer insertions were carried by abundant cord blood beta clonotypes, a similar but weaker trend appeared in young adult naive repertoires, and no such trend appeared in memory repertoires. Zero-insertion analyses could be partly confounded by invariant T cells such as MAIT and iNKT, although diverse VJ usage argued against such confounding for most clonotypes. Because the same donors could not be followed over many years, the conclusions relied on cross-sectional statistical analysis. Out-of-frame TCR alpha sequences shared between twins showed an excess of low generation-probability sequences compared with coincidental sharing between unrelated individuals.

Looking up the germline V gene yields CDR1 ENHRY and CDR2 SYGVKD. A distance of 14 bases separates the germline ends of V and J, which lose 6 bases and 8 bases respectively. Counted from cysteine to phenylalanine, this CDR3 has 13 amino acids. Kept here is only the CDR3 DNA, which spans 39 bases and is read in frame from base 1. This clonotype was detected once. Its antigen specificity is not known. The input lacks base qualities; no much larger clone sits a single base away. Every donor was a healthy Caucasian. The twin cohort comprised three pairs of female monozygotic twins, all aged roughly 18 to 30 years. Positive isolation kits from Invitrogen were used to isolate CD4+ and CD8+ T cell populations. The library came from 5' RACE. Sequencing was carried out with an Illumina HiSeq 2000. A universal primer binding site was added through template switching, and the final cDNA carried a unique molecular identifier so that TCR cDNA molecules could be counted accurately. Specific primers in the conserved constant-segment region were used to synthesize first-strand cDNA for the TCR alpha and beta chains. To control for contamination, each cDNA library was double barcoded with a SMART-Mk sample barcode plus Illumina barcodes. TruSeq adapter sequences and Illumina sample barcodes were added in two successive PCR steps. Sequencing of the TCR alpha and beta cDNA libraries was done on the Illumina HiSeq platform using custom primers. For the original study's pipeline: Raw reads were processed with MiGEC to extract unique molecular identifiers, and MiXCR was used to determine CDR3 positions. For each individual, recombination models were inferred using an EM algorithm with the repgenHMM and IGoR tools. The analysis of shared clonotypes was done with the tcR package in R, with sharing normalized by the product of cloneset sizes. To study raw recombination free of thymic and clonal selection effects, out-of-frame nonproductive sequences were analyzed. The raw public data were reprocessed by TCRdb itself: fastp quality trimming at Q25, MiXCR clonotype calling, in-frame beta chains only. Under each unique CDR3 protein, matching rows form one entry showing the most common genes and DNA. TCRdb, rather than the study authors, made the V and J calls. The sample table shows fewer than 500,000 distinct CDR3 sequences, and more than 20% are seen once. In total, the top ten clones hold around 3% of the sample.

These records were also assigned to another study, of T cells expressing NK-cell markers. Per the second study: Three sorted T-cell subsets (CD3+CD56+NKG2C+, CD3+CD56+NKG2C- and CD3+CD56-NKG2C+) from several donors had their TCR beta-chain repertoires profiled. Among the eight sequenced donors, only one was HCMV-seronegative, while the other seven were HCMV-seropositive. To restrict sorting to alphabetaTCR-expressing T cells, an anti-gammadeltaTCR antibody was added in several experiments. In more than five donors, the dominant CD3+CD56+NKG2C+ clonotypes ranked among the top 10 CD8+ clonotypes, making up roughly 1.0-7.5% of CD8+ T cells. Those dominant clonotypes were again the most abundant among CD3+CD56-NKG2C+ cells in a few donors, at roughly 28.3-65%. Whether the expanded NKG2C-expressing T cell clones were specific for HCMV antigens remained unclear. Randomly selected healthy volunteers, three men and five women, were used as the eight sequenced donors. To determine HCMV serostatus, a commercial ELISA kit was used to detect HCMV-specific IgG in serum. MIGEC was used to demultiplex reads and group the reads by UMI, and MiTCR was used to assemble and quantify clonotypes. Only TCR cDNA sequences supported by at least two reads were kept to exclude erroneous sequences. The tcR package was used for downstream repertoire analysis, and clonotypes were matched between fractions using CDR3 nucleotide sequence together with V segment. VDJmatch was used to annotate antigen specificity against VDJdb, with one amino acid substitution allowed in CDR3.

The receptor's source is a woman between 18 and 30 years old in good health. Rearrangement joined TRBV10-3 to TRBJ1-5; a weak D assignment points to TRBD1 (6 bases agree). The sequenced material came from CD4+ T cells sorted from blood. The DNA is TGTGCCATCAGAGCTACAGGGTCGGAGCCCCAGCATTTT. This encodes CAIRATGSEPQHF.